This T cell receptor beta chain was recorded in a study of OX40 agonist ivuxolimab in advanced cancers. On the study more broadly: The dose of intravenous ivuxolimab that patients received every 2 weeks ranged from 0.01 to 10 mg/kg.

Clones were sequenced by immunoSEQ multiplex PCR, and TCRdb holds only the in-frame ones, with some missing. The sample lists 50,000 to 55,000 clones; over 75% were seen once. With 4 bases removed from V and 5 bases from J, the gap between germline ends came to 15 bases. CDR1 SGHNT and CDR2 YYREEE come from the germline V gene (reference sequence). This CDR3 spans 14 amino acids. This sample comprised CD4+ or CD8+ T cells sorted from blood, obtained in a trial of the OX40 agonist ivuxolimab. The chain links TRBV5-4 to TRBJ1-1; tentative D call: TRBD1 (5 bases). This TCR derives from an adult with an advanced solid tumor such as melanoma, head and neck, liver or kidney cancer. The CDR3 region has the DNA TGTGCCAGCAGCCCCGGACGGGGGGAAACTGAAGCTTTCTTT. It codes for CASSPGRGETEAFF.